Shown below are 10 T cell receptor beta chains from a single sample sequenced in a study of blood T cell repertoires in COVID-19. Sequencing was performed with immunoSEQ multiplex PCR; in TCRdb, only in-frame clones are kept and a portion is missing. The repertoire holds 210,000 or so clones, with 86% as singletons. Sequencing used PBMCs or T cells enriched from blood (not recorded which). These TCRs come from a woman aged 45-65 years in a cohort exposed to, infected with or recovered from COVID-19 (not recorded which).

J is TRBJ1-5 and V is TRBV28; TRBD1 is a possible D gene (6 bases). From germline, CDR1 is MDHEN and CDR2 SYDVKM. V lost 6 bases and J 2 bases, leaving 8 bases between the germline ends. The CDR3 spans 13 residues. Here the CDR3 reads CASRWTGNQPQHF. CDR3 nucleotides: TGTGCCAGCAGATGGACAGGCAATCAGCCCCAGCATTTT.

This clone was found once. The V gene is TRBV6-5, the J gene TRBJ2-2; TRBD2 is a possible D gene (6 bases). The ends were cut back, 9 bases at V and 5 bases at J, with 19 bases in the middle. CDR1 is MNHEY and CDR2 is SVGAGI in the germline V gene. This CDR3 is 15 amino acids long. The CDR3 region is CASSTIGGETGELFF. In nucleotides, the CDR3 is TGTGCCAGTTCAACAATCGGGGGAGAAACCGGGGAGCTGTTTTTT.

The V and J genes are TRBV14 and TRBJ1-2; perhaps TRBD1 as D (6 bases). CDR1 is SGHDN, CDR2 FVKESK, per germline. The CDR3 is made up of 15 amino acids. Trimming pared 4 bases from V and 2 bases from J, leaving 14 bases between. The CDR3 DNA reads TGTGCCAGCAGCCCCATAGACAGGAGGAACTATGGCTACACCTTC. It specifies CASSPIDRRNYGYTF.

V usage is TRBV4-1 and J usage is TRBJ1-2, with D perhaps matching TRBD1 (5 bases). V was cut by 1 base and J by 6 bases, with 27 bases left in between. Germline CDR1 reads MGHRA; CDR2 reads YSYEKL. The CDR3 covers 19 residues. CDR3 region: CASSQGGIRYGVPGDGYTF. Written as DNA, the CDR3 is TGCGCCAGCAGCCAAGGTGGCATTCGATATGGGGTGCCGGGGGATGGCTACACCTTC.

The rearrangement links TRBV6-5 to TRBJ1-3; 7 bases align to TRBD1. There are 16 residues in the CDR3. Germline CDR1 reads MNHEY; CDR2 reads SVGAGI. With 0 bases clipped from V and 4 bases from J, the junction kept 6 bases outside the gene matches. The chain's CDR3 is CASSYSQTGRGNTIYF. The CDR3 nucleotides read TGTGCCAGCAGTTACTCCCAGACAGGGAGAGGAAACACCATATATTTT.

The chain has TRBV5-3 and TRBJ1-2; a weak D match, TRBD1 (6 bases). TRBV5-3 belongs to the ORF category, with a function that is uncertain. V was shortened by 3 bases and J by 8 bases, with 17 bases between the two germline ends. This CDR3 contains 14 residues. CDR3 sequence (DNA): TGTGCCAGAAGCTGGGTAAACAGGGAATCAGGCTACACCTTC. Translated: CARSWVNRESGYTF.

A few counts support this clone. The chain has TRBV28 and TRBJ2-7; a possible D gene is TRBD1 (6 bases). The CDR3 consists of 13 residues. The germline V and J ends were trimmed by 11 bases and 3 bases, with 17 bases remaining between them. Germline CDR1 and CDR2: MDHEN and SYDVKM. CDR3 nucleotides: TGTGCCCATCGCAGGGGCCTTTACTACGAGCAGTACTTC. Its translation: CAHRRGLYYEQYF.

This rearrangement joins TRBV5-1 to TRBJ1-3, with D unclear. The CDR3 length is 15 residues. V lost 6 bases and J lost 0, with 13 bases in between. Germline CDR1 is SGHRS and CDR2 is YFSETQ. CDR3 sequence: CASTTVGSSGNTIYF. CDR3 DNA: TGCGCCAGCACCACGGTGGGGAGCTCTGGAAACACCATATATTTT.

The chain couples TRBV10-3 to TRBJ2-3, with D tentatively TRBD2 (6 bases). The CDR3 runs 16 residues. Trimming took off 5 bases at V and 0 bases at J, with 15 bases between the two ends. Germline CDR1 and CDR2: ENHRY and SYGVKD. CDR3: CAISSFGTPSTDTQYF. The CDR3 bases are TGTGCCATCAGTTCCTTCGGGACTCCGAGCACAGATACGCAGTATTTT.

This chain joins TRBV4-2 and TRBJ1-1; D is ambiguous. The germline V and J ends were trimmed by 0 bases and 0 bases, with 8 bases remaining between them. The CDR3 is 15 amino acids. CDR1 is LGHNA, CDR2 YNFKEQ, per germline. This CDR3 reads CASSQELSMNTEAFF. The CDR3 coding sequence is TGTGCCAGCAGCCAAGAATTGTCCATGAACACTGAAGCTTTCTTT.